In its sample, the clone carrying this T cell receptor (beta chain) was seen many times. No antigen is known for it. RNA-based 3' RACE libraries used unique molecular identifiers. TCRdb itself ran the 3' RACE reads through MiXCR, one entry per CDR3 protein. The data contain 40,000 to 55,000 distinct CDR3 sequences, 4.3% of them seen just once; the ten biggest clones take up roughly 0.7%. This record comes from a study of HIV-infected children after antiretroviral therapy interruption. Notes on the study in general: Naive CD4+ sequences overlapped less between time points once interruption began. The CD45RA+ naive sort may contain some EMRA or stem memory cells.

Regarding treatment: PENTA 11 planned treatment interruption arm or continuous ART arm. Cryopreserved PBMC samples required at least 5 million viable cells. The receptor was derived from a pool of human donors with HIV. The sequenced sample was CD45RA+ CD4+ T cells from PBMCs, pooled from several time points, obtained from a donor given antiretroviral therapy, either interrupted or continuous. Sample subset: naive CD4+ CD45RA+ CD45RO- T cells.

CDR3 DNA sequence: TGTGCCAGCAGTTCGCCACTCCGTAGGGACAGCGAGCAGTACTTC. It codes for CASSSPLRRDSEQYF. The chain couples TRBV27 to TRBJ2-7; 7 nucleotides align to TRBD1. With V trimmed by 4 bases and J by 6 bases, 12 bases remained unmatched. The CDR3 extends over 15 amino acids. The germline V gene encodes CDR1 MNHEY and CDR2 SMNVEV (reference sequence).